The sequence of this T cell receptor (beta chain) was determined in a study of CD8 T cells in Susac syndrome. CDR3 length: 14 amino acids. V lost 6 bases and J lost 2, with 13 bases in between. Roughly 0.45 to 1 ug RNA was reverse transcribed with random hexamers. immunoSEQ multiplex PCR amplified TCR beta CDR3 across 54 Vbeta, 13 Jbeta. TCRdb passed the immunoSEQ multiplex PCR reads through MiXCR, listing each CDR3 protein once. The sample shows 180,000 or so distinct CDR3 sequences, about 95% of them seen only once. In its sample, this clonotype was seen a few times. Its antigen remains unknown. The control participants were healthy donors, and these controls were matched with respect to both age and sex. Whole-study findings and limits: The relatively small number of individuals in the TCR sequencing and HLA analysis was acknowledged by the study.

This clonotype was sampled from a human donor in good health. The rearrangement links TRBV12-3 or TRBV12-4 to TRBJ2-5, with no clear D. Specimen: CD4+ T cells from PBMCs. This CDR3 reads CASSARGGQETQYF. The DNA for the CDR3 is TGTGCCAGCAGCGCCCGCGGCGGACAAGAGACCCAGTACTTC.